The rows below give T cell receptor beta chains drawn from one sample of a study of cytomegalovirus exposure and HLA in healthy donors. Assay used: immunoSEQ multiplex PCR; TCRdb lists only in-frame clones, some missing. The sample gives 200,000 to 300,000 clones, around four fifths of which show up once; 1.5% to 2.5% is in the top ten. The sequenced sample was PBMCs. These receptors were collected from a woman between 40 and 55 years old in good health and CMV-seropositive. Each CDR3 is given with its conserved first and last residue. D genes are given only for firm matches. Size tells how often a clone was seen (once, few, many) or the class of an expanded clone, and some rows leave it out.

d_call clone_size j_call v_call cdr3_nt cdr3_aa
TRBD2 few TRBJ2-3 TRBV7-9 TGTTCCAGCAGCTTACGCGGGAGTGGGAGCACAGATACGCAGTATTTT CSSSLRGSGSTDTQYF
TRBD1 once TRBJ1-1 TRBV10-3 TGTGCCATCAGATACGACAGGGTGTCCACTGAAGCTTTCTTT CAIRYDRVSTEAFF
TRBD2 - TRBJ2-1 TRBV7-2 TGTGCCAGCAGCCTCGGACTAGCGGGCCTTTACAATGAGCAGTTCTTC CASSLGLAGLYNEQFF
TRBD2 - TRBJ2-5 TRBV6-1 TGTGCCAGCAGTGCGGTTTCTAGCGGGAGAGGGTTTGGGGAGACCCAGTACTTC CASSAVSSGRGFGETQYF
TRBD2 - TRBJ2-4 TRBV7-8 TGTGCCAGCAACTCGGGACTAGGAGGCGGGGGAGCCAAAAACATTCAGTACTTC CASNSGLGGGGAKNIQYF
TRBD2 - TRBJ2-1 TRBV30 TGTGCCTGGAGGGTCCGTCTCGGGGGGTTGGTTGGGAATGAGCAGTTCTTC CAWRVRLGGLVGNEQFF
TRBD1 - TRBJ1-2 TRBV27 TGTGCCAGCAGTTTAAGCCCGGCAGGGGGCTTTTTTGGCTACACCTTC CASSLSPAGGFFGYTF
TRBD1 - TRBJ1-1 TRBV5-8 TGTGCCAGCAGCTTGGAGTCGGGGACAGGGGGTTATGGAGCTTTCTTT CASSLESGTGGYGAFF
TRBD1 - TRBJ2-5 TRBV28 TGTGCCACAGACAGGGGGCCTTGGGAGACCCAGTACTTC CATDRGPWETQYF
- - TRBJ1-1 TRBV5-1 TGCGCCAGCAGCTTGAGTGGGATACAGGCGGGGACTGAAGCTTTCTTT CASSLSGIQAGTEAFF
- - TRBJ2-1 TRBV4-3 TGCGCCAGCAGCCAAGATCCGCGGGTGCCTGGGAATGAGCAGTTCTTC CASSQDPRVPGNEQFF